This TCR beta chain was profiled in a study of cytomegalovirus exposure and HLA in healthy donors. Study results and limitations: There were some V segments, including TRBV6-2 and TRBV6-3, excluded as indistinguishable. Previous analysis showed most TCR beta V segments were productive about 90% or about 30% of the time.

Of note for this clone: The antigen remains unidentified.

Use of 60 Vbeta and 13 Jbeta primers characterized the PCR. Some clones are missing from TCRdb's copy, which holds only in-frame ones; the method was immunoSEQ multiplex PCR. The table has about 250,000 clones, around 66% seen once. Germline-derived CDR1 and CDR2 are SGHNT and YYREEE (reference sequence). This CDR3 is 17 amino acids long. V lost 1 base, J lost 4 bases, and 11 bases stayed unmatched. The V call is TRBV5-4, the J call TRBJ2-1; TRBD2 aligns across 7 bases. Sequenced input: PBMCs. This clonotype was sampled from a female donor in good health and CMV-seronegative. Here the CDR3 DNA reads TGTGCCAGCAGCTTGATGACCGGGGGGAATGGGTACAATGAGCAGTTCTTC. Residues: CASSLMTGGNGYNEQFF.